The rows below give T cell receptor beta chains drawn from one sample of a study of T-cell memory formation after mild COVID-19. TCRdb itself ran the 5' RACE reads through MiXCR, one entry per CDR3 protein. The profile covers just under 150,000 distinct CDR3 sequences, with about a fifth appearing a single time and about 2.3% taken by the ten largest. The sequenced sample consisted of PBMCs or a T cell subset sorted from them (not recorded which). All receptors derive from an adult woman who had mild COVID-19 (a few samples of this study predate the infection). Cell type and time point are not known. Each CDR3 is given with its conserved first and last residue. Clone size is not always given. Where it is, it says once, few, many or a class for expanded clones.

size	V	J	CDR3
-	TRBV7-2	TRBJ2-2	CASSGLAGPPGELFF
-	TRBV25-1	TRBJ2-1	CASSELGGGPHEQFF
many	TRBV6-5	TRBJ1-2	CATQKTGRNYGYTF
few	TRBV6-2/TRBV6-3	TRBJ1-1	CASSYPTGRTEAFF
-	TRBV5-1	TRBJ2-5	CASRGGGNRETQYF
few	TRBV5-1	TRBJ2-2	CASSLGGANTGELFF
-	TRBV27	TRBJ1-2	CASSSRGSSYGYTF
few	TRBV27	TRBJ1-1	CASSSRGGNMWNTEAFF
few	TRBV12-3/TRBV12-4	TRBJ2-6	CASRDTGAGANVLTF
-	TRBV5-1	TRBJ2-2	CASSPTGTNTGELFF
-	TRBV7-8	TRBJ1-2	CASSVSGTGVGGYTF
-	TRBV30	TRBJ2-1	CAWSRQGRNEQFF
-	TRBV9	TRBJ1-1	CASSVDSGRSEAFF
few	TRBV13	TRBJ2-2	CASSHWSGGVTGELFF
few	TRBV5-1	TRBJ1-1	CASSLAEDRGLIGAFF
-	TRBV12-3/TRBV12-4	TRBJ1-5	CASSHPGQVQHF
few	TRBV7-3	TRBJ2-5	CASNRGGQETQYF
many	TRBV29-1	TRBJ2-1	CSGLSGSGGNEQFF
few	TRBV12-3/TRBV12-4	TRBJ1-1	CASSPGTVYTEAFF
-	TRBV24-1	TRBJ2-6	CATSDSGQGSGANVLTF
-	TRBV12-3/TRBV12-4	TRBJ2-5	CASSSVPETQYF
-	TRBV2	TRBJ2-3	CASRGRSVTQYF
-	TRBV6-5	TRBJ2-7	CASSSGTGYYEQYF
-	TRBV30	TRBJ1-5	CAWTSVASSQPQHF
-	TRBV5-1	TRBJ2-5	CASSVGVETQYF
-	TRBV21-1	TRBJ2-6	CASSTPGRGYHYSGANVLTF
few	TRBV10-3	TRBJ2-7	CAISEDRTSYEQYF
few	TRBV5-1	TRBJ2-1	CASSLVAGGAGEQFF
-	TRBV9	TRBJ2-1	CASSVDRNEQFF
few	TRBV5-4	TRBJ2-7	CASSSTGTGAYEQYF
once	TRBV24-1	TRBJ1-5	CATSDPRTNQPQHF
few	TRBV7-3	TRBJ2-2	CASSNQGLAGTGELFF
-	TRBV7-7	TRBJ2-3	CASSSGQGTGTQYF
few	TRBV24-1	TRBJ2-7	CATSDSTGPYEQYF
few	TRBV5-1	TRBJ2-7	CASSPRTSSDEQYF
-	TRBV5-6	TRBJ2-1	CASSQHSYNEQFF
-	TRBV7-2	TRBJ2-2	CASSSIRNTGELFF
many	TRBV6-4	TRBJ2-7	CASSPTWLDYEQYF
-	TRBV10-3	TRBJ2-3	CAISENSSTDTQYF
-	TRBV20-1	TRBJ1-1	CSARRNTEAFF
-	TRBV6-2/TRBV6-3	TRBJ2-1	CASSKTGLAGPYNEQFF
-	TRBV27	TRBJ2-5	CASSSYRGRETQYF
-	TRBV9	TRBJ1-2	CASSARTGAVSYGYTF
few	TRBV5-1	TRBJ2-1	CASRAGPSYNEQFF
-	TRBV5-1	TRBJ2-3	CASSFQGIRTDTQYF
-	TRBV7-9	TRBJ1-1	CASSWGGNTEAFF
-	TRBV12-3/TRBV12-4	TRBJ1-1	CASSLGAGPTEAFF
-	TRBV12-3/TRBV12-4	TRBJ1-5	CASSSEQGRSNQPQHF
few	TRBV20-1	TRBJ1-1	CSARNVMNTEAFF
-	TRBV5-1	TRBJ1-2	CASSPGPPGRGYTF
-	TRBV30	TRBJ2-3	CAWSPAGATPTDTQYF
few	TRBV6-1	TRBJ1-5	CASSTDRASRPQHF
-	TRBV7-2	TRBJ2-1	CASSPRRDGEQFF